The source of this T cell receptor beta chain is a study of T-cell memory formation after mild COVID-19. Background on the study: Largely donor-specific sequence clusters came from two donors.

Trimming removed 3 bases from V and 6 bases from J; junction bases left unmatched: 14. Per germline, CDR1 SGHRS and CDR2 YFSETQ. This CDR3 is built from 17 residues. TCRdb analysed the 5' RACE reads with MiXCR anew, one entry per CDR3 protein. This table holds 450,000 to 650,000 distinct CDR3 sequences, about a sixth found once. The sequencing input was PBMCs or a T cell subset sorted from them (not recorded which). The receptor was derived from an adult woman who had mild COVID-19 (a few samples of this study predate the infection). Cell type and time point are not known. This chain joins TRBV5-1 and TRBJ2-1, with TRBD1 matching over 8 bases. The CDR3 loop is CASSSDPGGREVNEQFF. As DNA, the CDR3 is TGCGCCAGCAGCTCTGACCCAGGGGGCCGAGAGGTCAATGAGCAGTTCTTC.